This T cell receptor (beta chain) was sequenced in a study of cytomegalovirus exposure and HLA in healthy donors. The PCR ran on 60 Vbeta and 13 Jbeta primers. Here immunoSEQ multiplex PCR was the method, and the copy in TCRdb shows in-frame clones only, minus some. In the table there are 130,000 or so clones, approximately 72% of which are singletons. The TCR was taken from a man between 18 and 29 years old in good health and CMV-seronegative. The sequenced sample consisted of PBMCs.

The CDR3 bases are TGTGCCAGCTCACCACTCATACAGAGGAGGGCAGATACGCAGTATTTT. This sequence encodes CASSPLIQRRADTQYF. V and J are TRBV18 and TRBJ2-3; tentative D call: TRBD2 (6 bases). The CDR3 runs to 16 residues. Germline V CDR1 and CDR2: KGHSH, LQKENI. V lost 1 base and J lost 4, with 15 bases in between.